The source of this T cell receptor (beta chain) is a study of blood T cell repertoires in COVID-19. In germline, CDR1 is MNHEY, CDR2 SMNVEV (reference sequence). V was trimmed by 6 bases and J by 9 bases, leaving 12 bases between them. The CDR3 has 13 amino acids. The method was immunoSEQ multiplex PCR; TCRdb's version includes in-frame clones alone and lacks a portion of them. The table lists roughly 150,000 clones, around four fifths of them singletons. The sample consisted of peripheral blood. The V gene is TRBV27, the J gene TRBJ1-6, with D maybe TRBD1 (5 bases). The source is a man aged 65 to 85 who had recovered from COVID-19. In DNA, the CDR3 is TGTGCCAGCAGCCCGGGGAGGGGTTCACCCCTCCACTTT. Its protein is CASSPGRGSPLHF.